The rows below give T cell receptor beta chains drawn from one sample of a study of blood T cell repertoires in COVID-19. Some clones are missing from TCRdb's copy, which holds only in-frame ones; the method was immunoSEQ multiplex PCR. The sample contains some 110,000 clones, approximately 89% of which appear only once. The sample was peripheral blood. The receptor set was obtained from a woman of 80 years or more with COVID-19, enrolled during active disease. The CDR3 runs from the conserved cysteine through the conserved F or W.

CDR3 protein,CDR3 length,V gene,J gene
CASSAGTGFGYTF,13,TRBV5-5,TRBJ1-2
CASSPRQGSYEQYF,14,TRBV4-1,TRBJ2-7
CASSTLFDSREDEQFF,16,TRBV19,TRBJ2-1
CAMGSGRAEEQFF,13,TRBV10-3,TRBJ2-1
CASSYGYRGEQYF,13,TRBV6-5,TRBJ2-7
CASNPDYLTPGELFF,15,TRBV6-2/TRBV6-3,TRBJ2-2
CASSKTGGTDTQYF,14,TRBV6-6,TRBJ2-3
CASSSRLKGETQYF,14,TRBV5-4,TRBJ2-5
CASSLALTYEQYF,13,TRBV28,TRBJ2-7
CASSRQWGSVNEQYF,15,TRBV5-1,TRBJ2-7
CASSLDPFLAGGGETQYF,18,TRBV7-2,TRBJ2-5
CASSLDLRGRADTQYF,16,TRBV11-3,TRBJ2-3
CASSVLPTGRIAEQYF,16,TRBV9,TRBJ2-7
CASSTSGTSRYNEQFF,16,TRBV9,TRBJ2-1
CASSVSGSSREQYF,14,TRBV9,TRBJ2-7
CASSPLDRATDTQYF,15,TRBV6-2/TRBV6-3,TRBJ2-3
CASSRTSGNTDTQYF,15,TRBV5-1,TRBJ2-3
CASSFGPLKETQYF,14,TRBV5-6,TRBJ2-5
CASRGDRVGKGYEQYF,16,TRBV28,TRBJ2-7
CASSPGQGDNYGYTF,15,TRBV4-3,TRBJ1-2
CASSLYGLAGTSSYEQYF,18,TRBV3-1/TRBV3-2,TRBJ2-7
CASSQDGGLAASYEQYF,17,TRBV4-3,TRBJ2-7
CASSIPTGDSTDTQYF,16,TRBV21-1,TRBJ2-3
CASSQDNPGAGELFF,15,TRBV4-2,TRBJ2-2
CASSASYEQYF,11,TRBV2,TRBJ2-7
CASRPGTGAMNTEAFF,16,TRBV2,TRBJ1-1